Below are 4 T cell receptor beta chains sequenced from a single sample in a study of T cells in tumors after PD-1 blockade. Libraries were prepared by immunoSEQ multiplex PCR; TCRdb keeps only in-frame clonotypes and omits some of them. Here the sample spans around 35,000 clones, 73% being singletons. Specimen: PBMCs, collected after anti-PD-1 treatment. These receptors originate from a human donor with basal cell carcinoma.

The V and J genes are TRBV18 and TRBJ2-5, with 8 positions matching TRBD2. The germline V gene has CDR1 KGHSH and CDR2 LQKENI. J lost 2 bases, V lost 4 bases, and 6 bases had no gene match. The CDR3 runs to 15 residues. The CDR3 nucleotides are TGTGCCAGCTCACGGGTAGCGGGGACACAAGAGACCCAGTACTTC. This sequence encodes CASSRVAGTQETQYF. The entire variable domain, with the rest obtained from reference TRBV18 and TRBJ2-5, is as follows: NAGVMQNPRHLVRRRGQEARLRCSPMKGHSHVYWYRQLPEEGLKFMVYLQKENIIDESGMPKERFSAEFPKEGPSILRIQQVVRGDSAAYFCASSRVAGTQETQYFGPGTRLLVL.

V and J are TRBV29-1 and TRBJ1-4, with a tentative D call TRBD1 (6 bases). The germline V gene encodes CDR1 SQVTM and CDR2 ANQGSEA. V was cut by 4 bases and J by 9 bases, with 18 bases left in between. The CDR3 consists of 14 residues. CDR3 loop: CSVVLGTYGQKLFF. In DNA, the CDR3 is TGCAGCGTTGTTCTCGGGACATACGGTCAAAAACTGTTTTTT.

The chain joins TRBV29-1 to TRBJ1-1; 8 positions match TRBD1. This CDR3 contains 13 residues. In germline, CDR1 is SQVTM, CDR2 ANQGSEA. J gave up 1 base and V 5 bases, and 3 bases lay outside the gene matches. For the CDR3, the DNA is TGCAGCGTTCCCGGGACAGGGAACACTGAAGCTTTCTTT. Amino acids: CSVPGTGNTEAFF.

The chain carries TRBV3-1 (or the pseudogene TRBV3-2) and TRBJ2-1, with D possibly being TRBD2 (5 bases). The CDR3 consists of 14 residues. V was trimmed by 8 bases and J by 7 bases, leaving 18 bases between them. Looked up from germline, CDR1 is LGHDT and CDR2 is YNNKEL (reference sequence). The CDR3 loop reads CASSPSSVRNEQFF. In DNA, the CDR3 is TGTGCCAGCTCCCCAAGTAGCGTTAGGAATGAGCAGTTCTTC.